This T cell receptor (beta chain) was identified during a study of vaccination and CD4 T cells after COVID-19. Study details: Cells were stimulated with overlapping spike peptides from SARS-CoV-2, HCoV-NL63, HCoV-OC43 and HCoV-229E.

Specified treatment: approximately 9-day PBMC culture with coronavirus spike peptide pools or control peptides (ViraFEST assay). The unexposed donor's CD4+ T cells were collected before the COVID-19 pandemic (2011-2018). Following expansion of antigen-specific T cells with peptide pools, ViraFEST then sequenced TCRs. Cell culture was performed with 1.8 million or so PBMCs per well in the presence of approximately 10 IU/ml IL-2 and 9.5 to 10 ug/ml peptide pools. Unexposed donors' CD4+ T cells were tested against SARS-CoV-2 S/N and four cold-coronavirus spikes when cell numbers allowed. For this clonotype: No antigen is known for it.

CDR3 length equals 14 residues. Deletions cut 8 bases from V and 7 bases from J, with 15 bases between. The germline gives CDR1 MNHNS, CDR2 SASEGT. CD4+ T cells that had been cultured provided DNA sequenced with the Oncomine TCR Beta short-read assay. TCRdb re-derived calls from the PCR reads in MiXCR, one entry per CDR3 protein. This table has about 6,800 distinct CDR3 sequences, around three fifths appearing once. Sequencing was carried out using CD4+ T cells from blood, cultured in vitro. J is TRBJ1-6 and V is TRBV6-1; D unclear. The sequence came from a human donor in good health. The CDR3: CASGRTEQNSPLHF. Here the CDR3 DNA reads TGTGCCAGCGGAAGGACTGAACAGAATTCACCCCTCCACTTT.